One and the same sample provided the 32 T cell receptor beta chains below, sequenced in a study of T cells after yellow fever vaccination. Using its own MiXCR run on the 5' RACE reads, TCRdb lists one record per CDR3 protein. The sample lists 450,000 to 650,000 distinct CDR3 sequences, 13% seen once, with over 12% in the top ten. This material consisted of PBMCs, taken on the day of the yellow fever booster vaccination. These receptors were collected from a man aged 25 to 45 who received the YFV17D yellow fever vaccine.

V usage is TRBV20-1 and J usage is TRBJ1-2; D ambiguous. V shed 0 bases and J shed 4 bases, with 6 bases lying between them. The CDR3 contains 12 residues. From germline, CDR1 is DFQATT and CDR2 SNEGSKA (reference sequence). This chain's CDR3 is CSARDRAYGYTF. The DNA for the CDR3 is TGCAGTGCTAGAGATCGCGCCTATGGCTACACCTTC.

This clonotype showed up just a few times. This chain uses TRBV20-1 with TRBJ2-7, with 7 nucleotides matching TRBD1. Looked up from germline, CDR1 is DFQATT and CDR2 is SNEGSKA (reference sequence). The CDR3 loop spans 15 amino acids. V lost 5 bases, J lost 0 bases, and 10 bases stayed unmatched. CDR3 DNA: TGCAGTGCTCACCTCCCGGGACAGAACTCCTACGAGCAGTACTTC. It is translated as CSAHLPGQNSYEQYF.

This chain links TRBV7-9 with TRBJ2-7; 10 nucleotides align to TRBD2. The CDR3 sequence is 13 residues long. Germline values: CDR1 SEHNR, CDR2 FQNEAQ (reference sequence). The trim removed 11 bases at V and 5 bases at J, leaving 9 bases unmatched. In DNA, the CDR3 is TGTGCCGTGGCATGGCTAGCGGGAGACGAGCAGTACTTC. As protein: CAVAWLAGDEQYF.

The chain combines TRBV5-6 with TRBJ2-1, with 11 bases lining up with TRBD2. In germline, CDR1 is SGHDT, CDR2 YYEEEE. There are 15 residues in the CDR3. Unmatched junction bases numbered 2, after V lost 4 bases and J lost 2 bases. CDR3 loop: CASSTGLAAYNEQFF. The CDR3 DNA sequence: TGTGCCAGCAGCACGGGACTAGCGGCCTACAATGAGCAGTTCTTC. Drawing the rest from reference TRBV5-6 and TRBJ2-1, the complete variable domain is DAGVTQSPTHLIKTRGQQVTLRCSPKSGHDTVSWYQQALGQGPQFIFQYYEEEERQRGNFPDRFSGHQFPNYSSELNVNALLLGDSALYLCASSTGLAAYNEQFFGPGTRLTVL.

This clonotype was detected a few times. The chain employs TRBV18 and TRBJ2-5; 9 nucleotides match TRBD2. The CDR3 length is 15 residues. J was trimmed by 1 base and V by 6 bases; bases with no gene match: 6. Germline V CDR1 and CDR2: KGHSH, LQKENI. The CDR3 nucleotides read TGTGCCAGCTCCGAGAGACTAGCGGCCCAAGAGACCCAGTACTTC. This codes for CASSERLAAQETQYF.

The sample holds a few counts of this clonotype. V gene TRBV6-1 combines with J gene TRBJ1-5, with D possibly TRBD1 on 6 matching bases. Germline loops: CDR1 MNHNS, CDR2 SASEGT. The CDR3 runs 16 residues. V lost 6 bases and J 0 bases, leaving 15 bases between the germline ends. CDR3 in amino acids: CASSERGVVSNQPQHF. The CDR3 nucleotides are TGTGCCAGCAGCGAAAGGGGGGTGGTTAGCAATCAGCCCCAGCATTTT.

This clonotype came up many times. The chain combines TRBV6-2 or TRBV6-3 with TRBJ1-1; perhaps TRBD1 as D (5 bases). Germline loops: CDR1 MNHEY, CDR2 SVGEGT. The CDR3 is made up of 18 amino acids. The V end was cut by 6 bases, the J end by 3 bases, with 26 bases between. The CDR3 DNA is TGTGCCAGCAGATATGGGGCCGGGAGCTCGCCTGGGGACACTGAAGCTTTCTTT. Translated: CASRYGAGSSPGDTEAFF.

A few counts support this clonotype. The J gene is TRBJ1-1, the V gene TRBV20-1; TRBD1 matches 7 bases. J was trimmed by 0 bases and V by 2 bases; bases with no gene match: 9. The CDR3 has 16 amino acids. Germline CDR1 is DFQATT and CDR2 is SNEGSKA (reference sequence). The CDR3 nucleotides are TGCAGTGCTAGAAGGACGGGACAGAATATGAACACTGAAGCTTTCTTT. Translated, it gives CSARRTGQNMNTEAFF.

CDR3 protein: CASSKRPGAGTYEQYF. The CDR3 DNA follows: TGTGCCAGCAGCAAAAGACCCGGGGCGGGGACCTACGAGCAGTACTTC. The chain has TRBV7-2 and TRBJ2-7; D may be TRBD2 (6 bases). V was pared by 5 bases and J by 2 bases, with 19 bases between. Looked up from germline, CDR1 is SGHTA and CDR2 is FQGNSA. This CDR3 comprises 16 residues.

The sample holds a few counts of this clonotype. The V gene is TRBV29-1, the J gene TRBJ2-3; D is undetermined. Germline assignment: CDR1 SQVTM and CDR2 ANQGSEA. V was pared by 8 bases and J by 9 bases, with 18 bases between. The CDR3 spans 12 residues. The CDR3 is CSTLDGPSTQYF. The DNA for the CDR3 is TGCAGCACGCTGGACGGCCCCTCGACGCAGTATTTT.

This clonotype appeared a few times. The limits of the CDR3 on the DNA are not certain, so only TCRdb's listed CDR3 is given. The rearrangement joins TRBV21-1 to TRBJ1-1; whether TRBD1, the table's D call, matches the DNA was not checked. TRBV21-1 is a recognized pseudogene. Inclusive of both ends, the CDR3 amounts to 14 amino acids. CDR3 sequence: CASPVWGAGTEAFF.

As regards this clonotype: At one boundary the junction diverges from the germline segment, which might be a read error. The chain employs TRBV20-1 and TRBJ2-5; possible D gene TRBD2, 7 bases. The CDR3 loop spans 14 amino acids. Germline loops: CDR1 DFQATT, CDR2 SNEGSKA (reference sequence). The CDR3 DNA sequence: TGCAGTGCTAGAGGAATCGGGGGGCGAGAGACCCAGAACTTC. Translating gives CSARGIGGRETQNF.

The chain recombines TRBV7-2 with TRBJ2-1, with D unclear. This CDR3 contains 13 residues. V lost 5 bases, J lost 8 bases, and 13 bases lay in between. Germline CDR1 SGHTA, CDR2 FQGNSA. CDR3 loop: CASSRIVADEQFF. The CDR3 DNA follows: TGTGCCAGCAGCCGTATAGTTGCGGATGAGCAGTTCTTC. Supplemented by reference TRBV7-2 and TRBJ2-1, the full variable domain reads GAGVSQSPSNKVTEKGKDVELRCDPISGHTALYWYRQSLGQGLEFLIYFQGNSAPDKSGLPSDRFSAERTGGSVSTLTIQRTQQEDSAVYLCASSRIVADEQFFGPGTRLTVL.

The rearrangement joins TRBV15 to TRBJ2-3; 8 nucleotides match TRBD1. The CDR3 loop spans 16 amino acids. Per germline, CDR1 LNHNV and CDR2 YYDKDF (reference sequence). V lost 5 bases, J lost 1 base, and 8 bases stayed unmatched. CDR3 sequence (DNA): TGTGCCACCAGCGCCCGAGGGACAGGACGCACAGATACGCAGTATTTT. As protein: CATSARGTGRTDTQYF.

The rearrangement uses TRBV7-2 and TRBJ2-7, with 9 bases lining up with TRBD2. J was trimmed by 5 bases and V by 1 base; bases with no gene match: 9. Germline CDR1 SGHTA, CDR2 FQGNSA. The CDR3 has 16 amino acids. The CDR3 bases are TGTGCCAGCAGCTTAGTCCCGGCGGGAGGGAAAAACGAGCAGTACTTC. Translating gives CASSLVPAGGKNEQYF.

This clonotype was observed a handful of times. The chain couples TRBV6-5 to TRBJ2-4; 7 bases line up with TRBD2. J was trimmed by 1 base and V by 0 bases; bases with no gene match: 12. Germline V gene sequence: CDR1 MNHEY, CDR2 SVGAGI. The CDR3 contains 19 residues. CDR3 region: CASSYSSGIPGRAKNIQYF. The CDR3 DNA is TGTGCCAGCAGTTACTCCAGCGGGATCCCGGGGCGGGCCAAAAACATTCAGTACTTC.

The sample holds many counts of this clonotype. This chain uses TRBV11-3 with TRBJ2-1; D may be TRBD1 or TRBD2 (5 bases each). Deletions cut 1 base from V and 9 bases from J, with 13 bases between. Per germline, CDR1 SGHNT and CDR2 YENEEA. The CDR3 is 14 residues long. The CDR3 DNA reads TGTGCCAGCAGCTTAGGAGGGGTTTCCAGTGAGCAGTTCTTC. It translates to CASSLGGVSSEQFF. Drawing the rest from reference TRBV11-3 and TRBJ2-1, the complete variable domain is EAGVVQSPRYKIIEKKQPVAFWCNPISGHNTLYWYLQNLGQGPELLIRYENEEAVDDSQLPKDRFSAERLKGVDSTLKIQPAELGDSAVYLCASSLGGVSSEQFFGPGTRLTVL.

This clonotype was counted at least ten times. The V gene is TRBV12-3 or TRBV12-4, the J gene TRBJ2-1, with D perhaps assigned TRBD1 or TRBD2 (6 bases each). There are 16 residues in the CDR3. The V and J ends lost 5 bases and 8 bases respectively, with 22 bases between them. The CDR3 sequence: CASSQPTRRGDDEQFF. CDR3 nucleotides: TGTGCCAGCAGTCAACCTACTAGAAGGGGGGACGATGAGCAGTTCTTC.

V is TRBV7-8 and J is TRBJ2-1, with 8 bases fitting TRBD2. The V gene end was trimmed by 1 base and the J gene end by 4 bases; junction bases not matched to a gene: 3. The CDR3 extends over 15 amino acids. CDR1 SGHVS and CDR2 FQNEAQ come from the germline V gene. CDR3 nucleotides: TGTGCCAGCAGCTTAGATAGCGGGAAGTACAATGAGCAGTTCTTC. It codes for CASSLDSGKYNEQFF.

The chain links TRBV29-1 to TRBJ2-7; either TRBD1 or TRBD2 may supply D (5 bases each). CDR1 is SQVTM and CDR2 is ANQGSEA in the germline V gene. Trimming stripped 5 bases from V and 4 bases from J, with 24 bases between. The CDR3 covers 16 residues. CDR3 loop: CSVTGPQNLLEYEQYF. DNA for the CDR3: TGCAGCGTTACGGGGCCCCAAAACCTCCTTGAGTACGAGCAGTACTTC.

This clonotype came up many times. The rearrangement links TRBV19 to TRBJ2-3; D unclear. In germline, CDR1 is LNHDA, CDR2 SQIVND (reference sequence). V lost 5 bases and J lost 2, with 14 bases in between. CDR3 length equals 15 residues. DNA for the CDR3: TGTGCCAGTAGTTCGACACCATCTCCCACAGATACGCAGTATTTT. This translates into CASSSTPSPTDTQYF.

CDR3 amino acids: CASSPIGQASTDTQYF. The DNA for the CDR3 is TGTGCCAGCAGCCCTATAGGACAGGCTAGCACAGATACGCAGTATTTT. The chain employs TRBV7-2 and TRBJ2-3; 7 nucleotides line up with TRBD1. This CDR3 is 16 amino acids long. V lost 5 bases, J lost 0 bases, and 8 bases stayed unmatched. Germline-derived CDR1 and CDR2 are SGHTA and FQGNSA.

The chain couples TRBV4-3 to TRBJ2-1; no firm D call. CDR1 is LGHNA, CDR2 YSLEER, per germline. The length of the CDR3 is 14 residues. V was clipped by 0 bases and J by 5 bases, with 8 bases between them. CDR3 protein: CASSQEPANNEQFF. CDR3 sequence (DNA): TGCGCCAGCAGCCAAGAACCCGCAAACAATGAGCAGTTCTTC.

Many counts were recorded for this clonotype. J is TRBJ2-1 and V is TRBV3-1; TRBD1 agrees at 11 bases. This CDR3 has 12 amino acids. Germline lookup yields CDR1 LGHDT and CDR2 YNNKEL (reference sequence). Trimming took 6 bases from V and 13 from J; bases not matched to a gene: 5. The CDR3 protein is CASSPGQGGQFF. CDR3 nucleotide sequence: TGTGCCAGCAGTCCGGGACAGGGGGGCCAGTTCTTC.

The chain employs TRBV11-2 and TRBJ2-5, with D perhaps TRBD2 (6 bases). The V gene's germline CDR1 is SGHAT and CDR2 FQNNGV. The CDR3 runs to 14 residues. V lost 4 bases, J lost 2 bases, and 11 bases lay in between. CDR3 sequence reads: CASSSWEEQETQYF. CDR3 sequence (DNA): TGTGCCAGCAGCTCTTGGGAGGAACAAGAGACCCAGTACTTC.

This clonotype turned up a few times. The chain joins TRBV19 to TRBJ1-1; 9 nucleotides agree with TRBD1. J lost 3 bases, V lost 8 bases, and 4 bases had no gene match. Per germline, CDR1 LNHDA and CDR2 SQIVND (reference sequence). The CDR3 length is 13 residues. The CDR3 nucleotides read TGTGCCAGTCAATGGACAGGGGACACTGAAGCTTTCTTT. It specifies CASQWTGDTEAFF.

This clonotype was detected only a few times. V usage is TRBV6-5 and J usage is TRBJ1-2; D perhaps matches TRBD1 (6 bases). Between the trimmed V and J ends, which lost 4 bases and 7 bases, there was a span of 13 bases. Germline CDR1 reads MNHEY; CDR2 reads SVGAGI. This CDR3 contains 13 residues. CDR3 nucleotides: TGTGCCAGCAGTTCCGGGGGGCTCTCTGGCTACACCTTC. This sequence encodes CASSSGGLSGYTF.

This clonotype was seen at least ten times. The rearrangement uses TRBV5-6 and TRBJ1-3; D remains ambiguous. Looked up from germline, CDR1 is SGHDT and CDR2 is YYEEEE. The V end was cut by 1 base, the J end by 0 bases, with 8 bases between. The CDR3 totals 15 residues. CDR3 nucleotide sequence: TGTGCCAGCAGCTTGCGCGGCCCCTCTGGAAACACCATATATTTT. It codes for CASSLRGPSGNTIYF. Variable domain in full (rest from reference TRBV5-6 and TRBJ1-3): DAGVTQSPTHLIKTRGQQVTLRCSPKSGHDTVSWYQQALGQGPQFIFQYYEEEERQRGNFPDRFSGHQFPNYSSELNVNALLLGDSALYLCASSLRGPSGNTIYFGEGSWLTVV.

The chain carries TRBV7-8 and TRBJ2-7; 9 bases fit TRBD2. After removal of 4 bases from V and 3 bases from J, the junction contained 4 bases not matched to a gene. The CDR3 is 14 residues long. From germline, CDR1 is SGHVS and CDR2 FQNEAQ. DNA for the CDR3: TGTGCCAGCAGCTATGGGACTAGCAGCTACGAGCAGTACTTC. Translating gives CASSYGTSSYEQYF.

This clonotype was detected many times. The chain joins TRBV11-2 to TRBJ2-1, with 9 bases that match TRBD2. The CDR3 extends over 13 amino acids. After removal of 7 bases from V and 8 bases from J, the junction contained 6 bases not matched to a gene. Germline V gene sequence: CDR1 SGHAT, CDR2 FQNNGV. CDR3 amino acids: CASILSGRDEQFF. In DNA, the CDR3 is TGTGCCAGCATCCTTAGCGGGAGAGATGAGCAGTTCTTC.

A few counts support this clonotype. The chain links TRBV12-3 or TRBV12-4 to TRBJ2-7, with 8 bases fitting TRBD2. The CDR3 spans 14 residues. The J segment lost 6 bases and the V segment lost 6 bases, leaving 10 bases of the junction unmatched. CDR3 sequence: CASSFGAGVAEQYF. The CDR3 DNA reads as TGTGCCAGCAGCTTCGGAGCGGGAGTGGCCGAGCAGTACTTC.

This clonotype was seen a few times. The chain couples TRBV5-1 to TRBJ2-1; D possibly uses TRBD1 or TRBD2 (7 bases each). V was shortened by 7 bases and J by 9 bases, with 23 bases between the two germline ends. The CDR3 has 15 residues. Germline V gene sequence: CDR1 SGHRS, CDR2 YFSETQ. The CDR3 DNA reads TGCGCCAGCGCGACACAGGGGAGGGAGGAGAGTGAGCAGTTCTTC. Translation gives CASATQGREESEQFF.